Shown below are 2 T cell receptor beta chains from a single sample sequenced in a study of PD-L1 blockade in urothelial cancer. Time point defined: peripheral blood 6 weeks after treatment start. Here immunoSEQ multiplex PCR was the method, and the copy in TCRdb shows in-frame clones only, minus some. The sample includes around 120,000 clones, roughly 90% of them seen just once. This specimen was PBMCs, taken around atezolizumab (anti-PD-L1) treatment. These receptors originate from a man in his sixties with urothelial cancer.

The V and J genes are TRBV19 and TRBJ2-6, with 7 positions matching TRBD2. Germline trimming cut 7 bases from V and 0 bases from J; bases unmatched to any gene: 15. This CDR3 region has 19 residues. CDR1 is LNHDA, CDR2 SQIVND, per germline (reference sequence). CDR3 in DNA: TGTGCCAGTACCCCACTAGCCCTAGCGGAGGGCTCTGGGGCCAACGTCCTGACTTTC. Its protein is CASTPLALAEGSGANVLTF.

The chain recombines TRBV5-1 with TRBJ2-5; D may be TRBD2 (6 bases). V lost 4 bases, J lost 3 bases, and 16 bases lay in between. Germline values: CDR1 SGHRS, CDR2 YFSETQ. The CDR3 spans 15 residues. CDR3 coding DNA: TGCGCCAGCAGCCGGAGGGTGGGGAAGGAAGAGACCCAGTACTTC. This codes for CASSRRVGKEETQYF.